Listed below are T cell receptor beta chains from one sample, sequenced in a study of identical twins. Each CDR3 protein is one row after TCRdb ran MiXCR on the 5' RACE reads. This table holds 570,000 or so distinct CDR3 sequences, 7.5% to 10% found once. These sequences were also reported in another study, on yellow fever vaccine responses in identical twins.

The sequencing input was PBMCs. Every receptor here comes from a woman under 30 in good health. Each CDR3 is given with its conserved first and last residue.

j_call,v_call,cdr3_aa
TRBJ2-7,TRBV4-1,CASSQVRRTYEQYF
TRBJ1-1,TRBV29-1,CKVRLNTEAFF
TRBJ1-5,TRBV12-3/TRBV12-4,CASSSGSRPQHF
TRBJ2-1,TRBV5-6,CASSPGPQSYNEQFF
TRBJ1-1,TRBV29-1,CSAWNTEAFF
TRBJ2-3,TRBV24-1,CATSDFRPSGTQYF
TRBJ2-5,TRBV4-1,CASSGDGRQETQYF
TRBJ2-3,TRBV3-1,CASCPPGLAGGMPDTQYF
TRBJ2-7,TRBV11-2,CASSFTRGVIDEQYF
TRBJ2-1,TRBV7-2,CASSFRDHYNEQFF
TRBJ2-2,TRBV30,CAQVWGSGELFF
TRBJ2-7,TRBV20-1,CSAPGEGGHYEQYF
TRBJ1-5,TRBV6-1,CASIRFLGGSNQPQHF
TRBJ2-2,TRBV29-1,CSTRTTNTGELFF
TRBJ1-2,TRBV9,CASSARQAPGYTF
TRBJ2-1,TRBV6-1,CASSEAPGAIYNEQFF
TRBJ1-5,TRBV12-3/TRBV12-4,CASSQTRAGQPQHF
TRBJ2-3,TRBV12-3/TRBV12-4,CASSSRDWADTQYF
TRBJ2-1,TRBV5-1,CASSLKGGSYNEQFF
TRBJ1-5,TRBV7-8,CATYRVMYSNQPQHF
TRBJ2-5,TRBV4-2,CASSQLAGSQETQYF
TRBJ2-2,TRBV7-9,CASSNGTGFTGELFF
TRBJ1-5,TRBV20-1,CSASEGRDQPQHF
TRBJ2-5,TRBV28,CASGLAGAPETQYF
TRBJ2-7,TRBV20-1,CSATPGLAGGEQYF
TRBJ2-3,TRBV6-1,CASSRGTGDSDTQYF
TRBJ2-5,TRBV2,CASFTPRPHETQYF
TRBJ2-2,TRBV11-1,CASSPGQEREANTGELFF
TRBJ2-6,TRBV20-1,CSARDQSSLPGANVLTF
TRBJ2-4,TRBV10-2,CASSAFGKRDHPGNIQYF
TRBJ2-3,TRBV20-1,CSARDYITDTQYF
TRBJ1-2,TRBV7-3,CASSLKSPFGYTF
TRBJ2-7,TRBV4-3,CASGQDHPGSYEQYF
TRBJ2-2,TRBV7-2,CASSPNRDRESGELFF
TRBJ2-1,TRBV20-1,CSASSPGVAGGGLQFF
TRBJ1-5,TRBV10-3,CAVRGSNQPQHF
TRBJ2-7,TRBV27,CASSLTGGFEQYF
TRBJ2-3,TRBV3-1,CASCQGSGGWDTQYF
TRBJ2-3,TRBV4-3,CASSQDGTSGRSDTQYF
TRBJ2-7,TRBV10-3,CAISEPGTETYLSPEQYF
TRBJ2-2,TRBV7-2,CASRGLAGVNTGELFF